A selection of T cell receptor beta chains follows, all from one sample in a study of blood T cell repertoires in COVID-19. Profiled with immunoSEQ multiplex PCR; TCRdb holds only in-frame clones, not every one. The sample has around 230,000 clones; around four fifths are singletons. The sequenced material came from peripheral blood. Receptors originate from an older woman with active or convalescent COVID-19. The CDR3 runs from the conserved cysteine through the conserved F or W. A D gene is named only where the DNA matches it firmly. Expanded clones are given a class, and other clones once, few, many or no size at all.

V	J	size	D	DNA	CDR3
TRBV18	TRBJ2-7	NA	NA	TGTGCCAGCTCACCAGGCACAGACCTTTACGAGCAGTACTTC	CASSPGTDLYEQYF
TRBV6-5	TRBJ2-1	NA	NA	TGTGCCAGCACCCGGGGGACCTACAATGAGCAGTTCTTC	CASTRGTYNEQFF
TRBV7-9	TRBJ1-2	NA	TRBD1	TGTGCCAGCAGCTTAGGCGGGGGACAGGCCCGATATGGCTACACCTTC	CASSLGGGQARYGYTF
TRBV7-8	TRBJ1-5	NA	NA	TGTGCCAGCACCTTAAACAGGGTTGATCAGCCCCAGCATTTT	CASTLNRVDQPQHF
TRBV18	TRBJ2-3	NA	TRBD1	TGTGCCAGCTCAAGACGGACAGGGGCTTTAGATACGCAGTATTTT	CASSRRTGALDTQYF
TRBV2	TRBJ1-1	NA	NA	TGTGCCAGCAGCCGGGACATCATTCACACTGAAGCTTTCTTT	CASSRDIIHTEAFF
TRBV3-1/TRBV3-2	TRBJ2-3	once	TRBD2	TGTGCCAGCAGCCAATATAGGCGGGGGAGTGGTACGCAGTATTTT	CASSQYRRGSGTQYF
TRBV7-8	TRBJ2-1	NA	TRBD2	TGTGCCAGCAGCTTAGGTTGGAAACTAGCGGGTTCGAGCTCCTACAATGAGCAGTTCTTC	CASSLGWKLAGSSSYNEQFF
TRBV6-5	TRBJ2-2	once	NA	TGTGCCAGCACCCGGACTATCCACCCCGGGGAGCTGTTTTTT	CASTRTIHPGELFF
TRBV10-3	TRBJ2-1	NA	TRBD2	TGTGCCATCAGTGCCTCTTCGCTAGCGGGAGCAAGTGAGCAGTTCTTC	CAISASSLAGASEQFF
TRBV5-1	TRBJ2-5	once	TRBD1	TGCGCCAGCAGCTCTACAGGGGGCCGAAAGCAAGAGACCCAGTACTTC	CASSSTGGRKQETQYF
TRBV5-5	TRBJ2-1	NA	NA	TGTGCCAGCAGCTTGGACTTTCTAGCACCCTACAATGAGCAGTTCTTC	CASSLDFLAPYNEQFF
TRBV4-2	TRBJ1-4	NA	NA	TGTGCCAGCAGCCAAGGACAGGTCAATGAAAAACTGTTTTTT	CASSQGQVNEKLFF
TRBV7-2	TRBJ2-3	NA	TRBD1	TGTGCCAGCAGCCCGACAGGGAGAAGATCCACAGATACGCAGTATTTT	CASSPTGRRSTDTQYF
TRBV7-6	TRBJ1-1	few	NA	TGTGCCAGCAGCCTCTCTCGATGGACAGAAGCTTTCTTT	CASSLSRWTEAFF
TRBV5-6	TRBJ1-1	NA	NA	TGTGCCAGCAGCTTGGCCCCAGGGCTAATGAACACTGAAGCTTTCTTT	CASSLAPGLMNTEAFF
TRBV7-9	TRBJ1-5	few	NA	TGTGCCAGCAGCTTTGGTATGGGGGGGCATCAGCCCCAGCATTTT	CASSFGMGGHQPQHF
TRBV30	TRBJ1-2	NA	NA	TGTGCCTGGAGTGTACAATCGACATATGGCTACACCTTC	CAWSVQSTYGYTF
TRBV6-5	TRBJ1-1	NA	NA	TGTGCCAGCAGTTACTCCAACAGGGTGGACACTGAAGCTTTCTTT	CASSYSNRVDTEAFF
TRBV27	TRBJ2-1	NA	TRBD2	TGTGCCAGCAGACCGCTAGCGGGAGGACACTACAATGAGCAGTTCTTC	CASRPLAGGHYNEQFF
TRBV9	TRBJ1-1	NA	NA	TGTGCCAGCAGCCCAACAGCCTCTCTCACTGAAGCTTTCTTT	CASSPTASLTEAFF
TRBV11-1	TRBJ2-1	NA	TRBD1	TGTGCCAGCAGCTTAGCCAGGGGGAATGAGCAGTTCTTC	CASSLARGNEQFF
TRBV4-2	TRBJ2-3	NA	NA	TGTGCCAGCAGCCGACAGAGAGAGCCCACAGATACGCAGTATTTT	CASSRQREPTDTQYF
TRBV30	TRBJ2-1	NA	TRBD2	TGTGCCTGGAGACTAGCGGGAGCCCACAATGAGCAGTTCTTC	CAWRLAGAHNEQFF
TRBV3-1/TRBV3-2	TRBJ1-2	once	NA	TGTGCCAGCAGCCAGACCACAGGTCCCCTTCTAGGCTACACCTTC	CASSQTTGPLLGYTF
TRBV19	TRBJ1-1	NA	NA	TGTGCCAGTAGTGCCCATATCAGGACTGAAGCTTTCTTT	CASSAHIRTEAFF